The clone carrying this T cell receptor (beta chain) was seen ten or more times. No antigen is known for it. CDR1 and CDR2 from the germline V gene are KGHDR and SFDVKD. V was clipped by 6 bases and J by 4 bases, with 6 bases between them. CDR3 length: 12 amino acids. The sample is drawn from a study of T cells in Graves' hyperthyroidism and ophthalmopathy. Regarding the study as a whole: The model's output predicted ophthalmopathy at a median of 6.5 months prior to onset.

TCR beta CDR3 regions were amplified from RNA transcripts. An initial round of RT-PCR targeting the TCR CDR3 relied on the HTBI primer set. TCRdb redid the calling of the multiplex PCR reads with MiXCR, one entry per CDR3 protein. Of roughly 380,000 distinct CDR3 sequences in the sample, approximately 20% were seen once. Input material: blood. J is TRBJ1-5 and V is TRBV24-1; D gene ambiguous. The sequence came from a woman under 30 with Graves' hyperthyroidism. CDR3 DNA: TGTGCCACCAGTCATATGAATCAGCCCCAGCATTTT. Amino acids: CATSHMNQPQHF.